This record looks at one T cell receptor beta chain sequence and its context. Its matching antigen is unknown. This specimen comes from a study of T-cell reconstitution after alpha-beta-depleted transplantation in children. Study-level points and caveats: Most T-cell counts and diversity one year after the transplant came from T cells that were newly produced.

For TCRbeta, the library was prepared with unique molecular identifiers. Each CDR3 protein is one row after TCRdb ran MiXCR on the PCR reads. The table has hundreds of thousands of distinct CDR3 sequences, roughly 13% seen once. This material consisted of PBMCs, mostly from graft donor cells, taken 360 days after TCRalphabeta/CD19-depleted stem cell transplant. This clonotype was sampled from a male patient aged 10 to 17 who had a stem cell transplant for acute myeloid leukemia, so the T cells may come from the graft donor.

The DNA of the CDR3 is TGTGCCAGCATCCCGTGGGCAGGGGGATTGGCGGCCTACAATGAGCAGTTCTTC. It encodes CASIPWAGGLAAYNEQFF. The chain recombines TRBV5-5 with TRBJ2-1, with 7 bases fitting TRBD1. Germline loops: CDR1 SGHKS, CDR2 YYEKEE (reference sequence). Trimming cost V 6 bases and J 2 bases; bases outside gene matches: 17. The CDR3 loop spans 18 amino acids.